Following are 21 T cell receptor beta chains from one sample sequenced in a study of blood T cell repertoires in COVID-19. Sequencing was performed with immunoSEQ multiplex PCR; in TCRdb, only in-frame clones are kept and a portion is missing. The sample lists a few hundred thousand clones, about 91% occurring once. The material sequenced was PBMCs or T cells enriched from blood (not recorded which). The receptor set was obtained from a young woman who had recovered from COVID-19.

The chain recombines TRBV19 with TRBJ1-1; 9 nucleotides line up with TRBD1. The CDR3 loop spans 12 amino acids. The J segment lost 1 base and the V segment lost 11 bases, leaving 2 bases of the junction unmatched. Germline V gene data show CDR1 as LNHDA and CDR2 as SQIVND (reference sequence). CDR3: CAGQGRNTEAFF. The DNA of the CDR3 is TGTGCCGGACAGGGGCGGAACACTGAAGCTTTCTTT.

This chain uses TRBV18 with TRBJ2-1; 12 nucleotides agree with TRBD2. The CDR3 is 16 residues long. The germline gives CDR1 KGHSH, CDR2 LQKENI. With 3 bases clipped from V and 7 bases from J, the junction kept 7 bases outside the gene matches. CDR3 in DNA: TGTGCCAGCTCACCTGTAACTAGCGGGAGGCGTAATGAGCAGTTCTTC. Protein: CASSPVTSGRRNEQFF.

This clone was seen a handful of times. CDR3 protein: CASSISGKRPEKLFF. The CDR3 region has the DNA TGTGCCAGTAGTATATCGGGGAAGCGACCTGAAAAACTGTTTTTT. V is TRBV19 and J is TRBJ1-4; D not certain. The CDR3 runs 15 residues. Trimming shortened V by 2 bases and J by 7 bases, and 14 bases separated the two germline ends. In germline, CDR1 is LNHDA, CDR2 SQIVND (reference sequence).

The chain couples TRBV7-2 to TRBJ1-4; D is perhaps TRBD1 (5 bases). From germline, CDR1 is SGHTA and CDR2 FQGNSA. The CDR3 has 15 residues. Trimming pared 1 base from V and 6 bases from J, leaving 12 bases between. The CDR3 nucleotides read TGTGCCAGCAGCTTAGATTGGGGGGGGGATGAAAAACTGTTTTTT. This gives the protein CASSLDWGGDEKLFF.

The CDR3 sequence is CASSPLRGGTDTQYF. The CDR3 bases are TGTGCCAGCTCACCCCTGCGGGGCGGCACAGATACGCAGTATTTT. The chain couples TRBV18 to TRBJ2-3; possible D gene TRBD2, 6 bases. The germline gives CDR1 KGHSH, CDR2 LQKENI. The CDR3 has 15 amino acids. V gave up 3 bases and J gave up 1 base, with 11 bases separating them.

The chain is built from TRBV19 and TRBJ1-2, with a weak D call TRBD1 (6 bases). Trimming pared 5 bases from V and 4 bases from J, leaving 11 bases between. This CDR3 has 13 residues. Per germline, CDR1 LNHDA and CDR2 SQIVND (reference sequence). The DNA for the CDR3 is TGTGCCAGTAGTCAAGGGGGAATCTATGGCTACACCTTC. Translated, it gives CASSQGGIYGYTF.

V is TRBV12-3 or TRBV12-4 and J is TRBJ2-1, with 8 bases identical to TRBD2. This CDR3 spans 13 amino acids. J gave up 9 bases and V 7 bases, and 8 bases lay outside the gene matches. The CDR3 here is CASIGGLAGEQFF. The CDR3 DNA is TGTGCCAGCATAGGAGGACTAGCTGGTGAGCAGTTCTTC.

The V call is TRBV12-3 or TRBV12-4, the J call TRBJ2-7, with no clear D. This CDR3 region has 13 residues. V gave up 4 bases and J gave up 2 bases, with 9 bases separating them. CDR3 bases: TGTGCCAGCAGTTCATTTGGAGCCTACGAGCAGTACTTC. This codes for CASSSFGAYEQYF.

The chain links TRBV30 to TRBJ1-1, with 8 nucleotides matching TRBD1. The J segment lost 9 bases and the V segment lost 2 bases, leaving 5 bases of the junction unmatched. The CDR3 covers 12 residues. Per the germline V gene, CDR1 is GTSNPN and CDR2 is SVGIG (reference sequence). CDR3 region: CAWSTPGGKAFF. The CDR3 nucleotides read TGTGCCTGGAGTACCCCAGGGGGCAAAGCTTTCTTT.

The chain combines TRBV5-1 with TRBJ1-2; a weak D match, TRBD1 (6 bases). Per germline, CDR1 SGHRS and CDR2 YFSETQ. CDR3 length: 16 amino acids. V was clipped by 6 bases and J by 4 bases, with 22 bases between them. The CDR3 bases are TGCGCCAGCACCCTCGGGGGGGCAGCGGGACCCTATGGCTACACCTTC. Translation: CASTLGGAAGPYGYTF.

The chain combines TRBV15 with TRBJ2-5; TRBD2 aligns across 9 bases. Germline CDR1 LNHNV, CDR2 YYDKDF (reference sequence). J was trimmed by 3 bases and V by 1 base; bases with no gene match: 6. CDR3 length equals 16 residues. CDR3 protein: CATSRAWGLAEETQYF. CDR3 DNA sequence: TGTGCCACCAGCAGAGCTTGGGGACTAGCAGAAGAGACCCAGTACTTC.

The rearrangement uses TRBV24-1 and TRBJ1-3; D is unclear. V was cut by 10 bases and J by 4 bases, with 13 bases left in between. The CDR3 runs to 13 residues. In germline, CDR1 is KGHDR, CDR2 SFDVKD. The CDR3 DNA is TGTGCCACTCAGGCCCAGCCGGGAAACACCATATATTTT. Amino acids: CATQAQPGNTIYF.

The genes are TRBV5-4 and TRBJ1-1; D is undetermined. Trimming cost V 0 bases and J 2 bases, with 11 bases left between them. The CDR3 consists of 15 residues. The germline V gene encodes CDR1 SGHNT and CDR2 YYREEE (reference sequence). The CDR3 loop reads CASSLDGGLNTEAFF. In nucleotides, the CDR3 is TGTGCCAGCAGCTTGGATGGCGGCCTAAACACTGAAGCTTTCTTT.

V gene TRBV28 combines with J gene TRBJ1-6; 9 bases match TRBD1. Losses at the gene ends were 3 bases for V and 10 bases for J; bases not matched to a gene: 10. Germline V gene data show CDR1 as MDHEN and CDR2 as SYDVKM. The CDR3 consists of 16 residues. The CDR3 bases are TGTGCCAGCAGTTTCGGTGACAGGGGGGGACGATCACCCCTCCACTTT. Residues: CASSFGDRGGRSPLHF.

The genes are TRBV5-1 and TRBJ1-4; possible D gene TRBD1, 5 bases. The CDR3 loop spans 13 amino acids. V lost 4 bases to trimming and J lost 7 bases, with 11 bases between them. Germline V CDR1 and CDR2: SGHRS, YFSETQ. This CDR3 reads CASSQGLGEKLFF. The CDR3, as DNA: TGCGCCAGCAGCCAGGGCCTTGGTGAAAAACTGTTTTTT. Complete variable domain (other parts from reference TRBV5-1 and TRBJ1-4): KAGVTQTPRYLIKTRGQQVTLSCSPISGHRSVSWYQQTPGQGLQFLFEYFSETQRNKGNFPGRFSGRQFSNSRSEMNVSTLELGDSALYLCASSQGLGEKLFFGSGTQLSVL.

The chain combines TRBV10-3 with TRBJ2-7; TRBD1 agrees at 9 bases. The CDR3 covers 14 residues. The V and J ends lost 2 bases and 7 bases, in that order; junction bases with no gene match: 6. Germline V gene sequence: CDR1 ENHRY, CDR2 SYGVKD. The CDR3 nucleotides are TGTGCCATCAGTGAGCCCAGGACAGGGGATGAGCAGTACTTC. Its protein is CAISEPRTGDEQYF.

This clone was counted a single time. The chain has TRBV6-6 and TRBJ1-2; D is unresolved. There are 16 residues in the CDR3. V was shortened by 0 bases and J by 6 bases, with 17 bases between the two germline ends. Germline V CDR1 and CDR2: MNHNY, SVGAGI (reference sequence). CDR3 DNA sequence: TGTGCCAGCAGTTACTCGACACGCCTCCCTGGCCATGGCTACACCTTC. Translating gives CASSYSTRLPGHGYTF.

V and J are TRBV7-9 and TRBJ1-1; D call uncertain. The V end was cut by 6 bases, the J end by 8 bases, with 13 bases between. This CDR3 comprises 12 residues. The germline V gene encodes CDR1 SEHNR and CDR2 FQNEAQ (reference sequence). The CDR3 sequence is CASRWGDREAFF. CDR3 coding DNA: TGTGCCAGCAGGTGGGGAGATCGCGAAGCTTTCTTT.

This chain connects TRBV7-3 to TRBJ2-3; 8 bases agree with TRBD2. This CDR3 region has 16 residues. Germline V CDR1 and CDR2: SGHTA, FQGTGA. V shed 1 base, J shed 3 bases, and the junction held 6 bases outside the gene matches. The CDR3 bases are TGTGCCAGCAGCTTAAGGGCTAGCGGGCTTACAGATACGCAGTATTTT. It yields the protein CASSLRASGLTDTQYF.

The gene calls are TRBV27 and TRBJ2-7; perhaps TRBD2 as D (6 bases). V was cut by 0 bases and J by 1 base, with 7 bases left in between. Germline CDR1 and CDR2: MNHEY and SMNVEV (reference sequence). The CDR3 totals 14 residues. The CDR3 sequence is CASSLSRGSYEQYF. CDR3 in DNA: TGTGCCAGCAGTTTATCCCGGGGGTCCTACGAGCAGTACTTC.

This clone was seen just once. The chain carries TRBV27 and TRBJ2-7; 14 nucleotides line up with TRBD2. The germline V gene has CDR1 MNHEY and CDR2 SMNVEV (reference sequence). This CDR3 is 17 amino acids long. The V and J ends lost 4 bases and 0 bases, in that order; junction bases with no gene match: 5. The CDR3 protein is CASSWRLAGGPSYEQYF. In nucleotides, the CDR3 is TGTGCCAGCAGTTGGAGACTAGCGGGAGGGCCCTCCTACGAGCAGTACTTC.